This TCR beta chain is from a study of PD-1 blockade in mismatch repair-deficient tumors. Study-level background: Patients had around twelve mismatch repair-deficient cancer types, all previously treated and progressing. Study-level results: Tumor-resident clones, often absent from pretreatment blood, expanded after pembrolizumab and then contracted.

PCR or immunohistochemistry showed mismatch repair deficiency in every enrolled patient. TCR sequencing covered a few patients who responded to pembrolizumab. Concerning this clone: Its target is not known.

Produced via immunoSEQ multiplex PCR; TCRdb's table is partial and in-frame only. The sample has about 120,000 clones; 86% are singletons. Sequenced here: peripheral blood, sampled 44 weeks after starting pembrolizumab. This receptor was obtained from an adult with mismatch repair-deficient cancer.

Here the CDR3 reads CAWDGGGTDTQYF. The CDR3 DNA reads as TGTGCCTGGGACGGGGGCGGCACAGATACGCAGTATTTT. The J gene is TRBJ2-3, the V gene TRBV30; the D call may be TRBD1 or TRBD2 (6 bases each). Germline CDR1 is GTSNPN and CDR2 is SVGIG (reference sequence). The CDR3 is made up of 13 amino acids. V lost 5 bases and J 1 base, leaving 10 bases between the germline ends.